A selection of T cell receptor beta chains follows, all from one sample in a study of OX40 agonist ivuxolimab in advanced cancers. Libraries were prepared by immunoSEQ multiplex PCR; TCRdb keeps only in-frame clonotypes and omits some of them. The profile covers tens of thousands of clones, with 70% to 90% appearing a single time and 9.5% to 13% taken by the ten largest. Here the sequenced sample was CD4+ or CD8+ T cells sorted from blood, taken in a trial of the OX40 agonist ivuxolimab. The receptors stem from an adult with an advanced solid tumor such as melanoma, head and neck, liver or kidney cancer. The CDR3 runs from the conserved cysteine through the conserved F or W. The size of a clone is reported for some rows only, either as once, few or many, or as a class for expanded clones.

CDR3: CASSTGTGWAYEQYF; size: once; J: TRBJ2-7; V: TRBV6-5
CDR3: CASSLSAGGGYTF; size: .; J: TRBJ1-2; V: TRBV27
CDR3: CASSHTGTSVNEQFF; size: .; J: TRBJ2-1; V: TRBV7-9
CDR3: CASSPPGTSGGDYNEQFF; size: .; J: TRBJ2-1; V: TRBV13
CDR3: CASSKLAGNSNEQFF; size: .; J: TRBJ2-1; V: TRBV2
CDR3: CASSLGGPLLYNEQFF; size: .; J: TRBJ2-1; V: TRBV13
CDR3: CASSKDGPGFKIHEQYF; size: .; J: TRBJ2-7; V: TRBV21-1
CDR3: CAIGSVSYNEQFF; size: .; J: TRBJ2-1; V: TRBV10-3
CDR3: CASRDSGTGKNTGELFF; size: .; J: TRBJ2-2; V: TRBV9
CDR3: CASIGTSRRTGELFF; size: .; J: TRBJ2-2; V: TRBV2
CDR3: CASIPTNTDTQYF; size: .; J: TRBJ2-3; V: TRBV2
CDR3: CASRQSWTSGTGELFF; size: .; J: TRBJ2-2; V: TRBV5-8
CDR3: CASSFNTEAFF; size: few; J: TRBJ1-1; V: TRBV5-4
CDR3: CASSLDGGGSLNTEAFF; size: .; J: TRBJ1-1; V: TRBV5-4
CDR3: CASSHIWATEAFF; size: .; J: TRBJ1-1; V: TRBV14
CDR3: CASSLGGNTEAFF; size: .; J: TRBJ1-1; V: TRBV5-1
CDR3: CAWSPGLMRQPQHF; size: .; J: TRBJ1-5; V: TRBV30
CDR3: CASSLTPNQPQHF; size: .; J: TRBJ1-5; V: TRBV5-4
CDR3: CASSLDSHEQYF; size: .; J: TRBJ2-7; V: TRBV5-4
CDR3: CASSIVPGGDQPQHF; size: .; J: TRBJ1-5; V: TRBV19
CDR3: CASLRQSYNEQFF; size: .; J: TRBJ2-1; V: TRBV6-1
CDR3: CASSIGSSNEQFF; size: .; J: TRBJ2-1; V: TRBV19
CDR3: CSVVMGRTDTQYF; size: .; J: TRBJ2-3; V: TRBV29-1
CDR3: CASRTGDLGTEAFF; size: once; J: TRBJ1-1; V: TRBV19
CDR3: CASSVSGLPAYEQYF; size: .; J: TRBJ2-7; V: TRBV9
CDR3: CASSLDRVTEAFF; size: .; J: TRBJ1-1; V: TRBV5-6
CDR3: CASSDSTNTGELFF; size: .; J: TRBJ2-2; V: TRBV2
CDR3: CASSFSPRNEQYF; size: once; J: .; V: TRBV7-8
CDR3: CASSHETGLLDYGYTF; size: .; J: TRBJ1-2; V: TRBV14
CDR3: CASSFVGDTQYF; size: .; J: TRBJ2-3; V: TRBV11-3
CDR3: CASSIAPVYEQYF; size: .; J: TRBJ2-7; V: TRBV19
CDR3: CASSTGGGEQYF; size: .; J: TRBJ2-7; V: TRBV19
CDR3: CASSIGPLGEKLFF; size: .; J: TRBJ1-4; V: TRBV19
CDR3: CAISDASDEQYF; size: .; J: TRBJ2-7; V: TRBV10-3
CDR3: CASSLGHGPYEQYF; size: .; J: .; V: TRBV28
CDR3: CASSFSGAGSLHEQYF; size: .; J: TRBJ2-7; V: TRBV5-6
CDR3: CASSLREDRDSYEQYF; size: .; J: TRBJ2-7; V: TRBV27
CDR3: CASSGGTGRLETQYF; size: .; J: TRBJ2-5; V: TRBV28
CDR3: CASTLGQYSNQPQHF; size: once; J: TRBJ1-5; V: TRBV28
CDR3: CASSDRANSYEQYF; size: .; J: TRBJ2-7; V: TRBV19
CDR3: CASSVGLYADTQYF; size: .; J: TRBJ2-3; V: TRBV7-8
CDR3: CASGAGPSYEQYF; size: .; J: TRBJ2-7; V: TRBV11-2
CDR3: CASLTAGLALDEQFF; size: .; J: TRBJ2-1; V: TRBV7-9
CDR3: CASSQSQGAGEQYF; size: .; J: TRBJ2-7; V: TRBV4-1
CDR3: CASEGGSKKLFF; size: .; J: TRBJ1-4; V: TRBV5-6
CDR3: CASSFHRLRGSGPSTDTQYF; size: .; J: TRBJ2-3; V: TRBV27
CDR3: CASTLGVGVYEQYF; size: .; J: TRBJ2-7; V: TRBV19
CDR3: CASSLYQGANYGYTF; size: .; J: TRBJ1-2; V: TRBV28
CDR3: CASSQWGGQLNQPQHF; size: .; J: TRBJ1-5; V: TRBV4-1
CDR3: CASSLYGAYIEQYF; size: .; J: TRBJ2-7; V: TRBV27
CDR3: CSVRDSLPDTQYF; size: once; J: TRBJ2-3; V: TRBV29-1
CDR3: CASSQPAGGSSYEQYF; size: .; J: TRBJ2-7; V: TRBV11-2
CDR3: CASSVFAGPGFQETQYF; size: .; J: TRBJ2-5; V: TRBV6-1
CDR3: CASSQWTGMGYTF; size: .; J: TRBJ1-2; V: TRBV4-2
CDR3: CASSRIAGVENTIYF; size: .; J: TRBJ1-3; V: TRBV14